These 30 T cell receptor beta chains came from one sample sequenced in a study of blood T cells in healthy people across ages. A second PCR of 7 to 11 cycles used a sample-barcoded 5' primer and a J-beta primer mix. MiXCR, run by TCRdb on the 5' RACE reads, gives a single entry per CDR3 protein. The table records 1.5 million or so distinct CDR3 sequences, roughly two fifths of them present only once. The source material was blood. Receptors originate from a woman aged 18-35 years in good health.

Only a few counts were recorded for this clonotype. The chain is built from TRBV24-1 and TRBJ1-5, with a tentative D call TRBD1 (5 bases). The CDR3 is made up of 13 amino acids. Germline CDR1 reads KGHDR; CDR2 reads SFDVKD. The V end was cut by 9 bases, the J end by 2 bases, with 10 bases between. CDR3 in amino acids: CATPDSCNQPQHF. In DNA, the CDR3 is TGTGCCACCCCTGACAGCTGCAATCAGCCCCAGCATTTT.

This clonotype was counted only a few times. The chain recombines TRBV4-2 with TRBJ2-1; 9 bases match TRBD2. The better agreement between TRBJ2-7 and the DNA end casts doubt on the J call. This CDR3 comprises 16 residues. CDR1 is LGHNA, CDR2 YNFKEQ, per germline. The CDR3 DNA sequence: TGTGCCAGCAGCCAAGAGACTAGCGGTACCTACAATGAGCAGTACTTC. This codes for CASSQETSGTYNEQYF.

This sequence joins TRBV10-3 and TRBJ2-7; D gene uncertain. This CDR3 region has 12 residues. The V gene lost 0 bases and the J gene lost 5 bases, with 5 bases spanning the gap. Germline V gene data show CDR1 as ENHRY and CDR2 as SYGVKD. The CDR3 reads CAISESSNEQYF. The CDR3 DNA sequence: TGTGCCATCAGTGAGTCCAGTAACGAGCAGTACTTC.

The chain couples TRBV28 to TRBJ2-7, with D uncertain. Between the trimmed V and J ends, which lost 4 bases and 4 bases, there was a span of 14 bases. CDR1 and CDR2 (germline): MDHEN, SYDVKM. The CDR3 length is 14 residues. The CDR3 loop is CASSSQVGPYEQYF. CDR3 nucleotide sequence: TGTGCCAGCAGTTCCCAGGTAGGGCCGTACGAGCAGTACTTC. The whole variable domain, filled in from reference TRBV28 and TRBJ2-7, reads DVKVTQSSRYLVKRTGEKVFLECVQDMDHENMFWYRQDPGLGLRLIYFSYDVKMKEKGDIPEGYSVSREKKERFSLILESASTNQTSMYLCASSSQVGPYEQYFGPGTRLTVT.

In regard to this clonotype: Possible read error: a much larger clone is one base away. The chain joins TRBV28 to TRBJ2-7, with 8 bases aligning to TRBD1. This CDR3 is built from 12 residues. V lost 5 bases, J lost 5 bases, and 2 bases stayed unmatched. Per the germline V gene, CDR1 is MDHEN and CDR2 is SYDVKM. The CDR3 DNA follows: TGTGCCAGCAGTATACAGGGGGACGAGCAGTACTTC. Translating gives CASSIQGDEQYF. The whole variable domain, filled in from reference TRBV28 and TRBJ2-7, reads DVKVTQSSRYLVKRTGEKVFLECVQDMDHENMFWYRQDPGLGLRLIYFSYDVKMKEKGDIPEGYSVSREKKERFSLILESASTNQTSMYLCASSIQGDEQYFGPGTRLTVT.

This clonotype has only a few counts. The rearrangement joins TRBV6-6 to TRBJ2-7; weak D call: TRBD1 (6 bases). CDR1 MNHNY and CDR2 SVGAGI come from the germline V gene (reference sequence). V lost 4 bases to trimming and J lost 3 bases, with 10 bases between them. This CDR3 comprises 13 residues. The CDR3 DNA reads as TGTGCCAGCAGTTTCAACAGGGTCTACGAGCAGTACTTC. This gives the protein CASSFNRVYEQYF.

This clonotype was observed a handful of times. J is TRBJ2-3 and V is TRBV29-1, with 7 positions matching TRBD2. V lost 7 bases to trimming and J lost 0 bases; unmatched junction nucleotides: 7. Germline V lookup: CDR1 SQVTM, CDR2 ANQGSEA. This CDR3 has 14 amino acids. The CDR3 nucleotides read TGCAGCGGTGCTAGCGGATATAGCACAGATACGCAGTATTTT. It encodes CSGASGYSTDTQYF.

The chain couples TRBV15 to TRBJ1-1; D may be TRBD1 (5 bases). Germline loops: CDR1 LNHNV, CDR2 YYDKDF (reference sequence). Trimming removed 0 bases at V and 5 bases at J, with 13 bases between. The CDR3 has 15 amino acids. The CDR3 here is CATSREAREKTEAFF. Written as DNA, the CDR3 is TGTGCCACCAGCAGAGAGGCCAGGGAGAAGACTGAAGCTTTCTTT.

This clonotype was observed a few times. The chain has TRBV7-9 and TRBJ1-5, with 8 bases fitting TRBD1. There are 15 residues in the CDR3. The V segment lost 7 bases and the J segment 4 bases; nucleotides outside the gene matches: 9. Germline CDR1 is SEHNR and CDR2 is FQNEAQ (reference sequence). The CDR3 is CASTSGTGQNQPQHF. CDR3 nucleotide sequence: TGTGCCAGCACCTCGGGGACAGGACAGAATCAGCCCCAGCATTTT.

In its sample, this clonotype was seen many times. The CDR3 spells CASSFGQGPYEQYF. The CDR3 bases are TGTGCCAGCAGTTTTGGCCAGGGGCCTTACGAGCAGTACTTC. This chain links TRBV12-3 or TRBV12-4 with TRBJ2-7; a weak D match, TRBD1 (6 bases). V was pared by 3 bases and J by 4 bases, with 13 bases between. This CDR3 region has 14 residues.

V usage is TRBV6-1 and J usage is TRBJ1-1; D is unclear. Trimming pared 2 bases from V and 4 bases from J, leaving 14 bases between. The CDR3 contains 15 residues. Germline CDR1 is MNHNS and CDR2 is SASEGT. The CDR3 bases are TGTGCCAGCAGTGAATACCGGGGTAAGGGCACTGAAGCTTTCTTT. This codes for CASSEYRGKGTEAFF.

The V and J genes are TRBV20-1 and TRBJ2-1; 7 bases map to TRBD2. CDR3 length: 16 residues. V dropped 3 bases and J dropped 3; count of bases not matched to a gene: 11. Germline V gives CDR1 DFQATT, CDR2 SNEGSKA (reference sequence). CDR3 in DNA: TGCAGTGCTAGGACTCCTAGCGGAGAGTTCTACAATGAGCAGTTCTTC. Translating it yields CSARTPSGEFYNEQFF.

CDR3 DNA: TGCAGCGTTGAACGTGTGATTTCGGGGGCCTACGAGCAGTACTTC. Amino acids: CSVERVISGAYEQYF. V usage is TRBV29-1 and J usage is TRBJ2-7; D might be TRBD2 (6 bases). V gave up 2 bases and J gave up 2 bases, with 16 bases separating them. The CDR3 sequence is 15 residues long. The germline V gene has CDR1 SQVTM and CDR2 ANQGSEA.

V usage is TRBV11-2 and J usage is TRBJ2-3; 8 positions match TRBD1. V gave up 5 bases and J gave up 3 bases; unmatched junction bases: 10. There are 16 residues in the CDR3. In germline, CDR1 is SGHAT, CDR2 FQNNGV. The CDR3 is CASSPKWGQVTDTQYF. The CDR3 DNA sequence: TGTGCCAGCAGCCCTAAGTGGGGACAGGTTACAGATACGCAGTATTTT.

This clonotype was seen a single time. This chain links TRBV27 with TRBJ2-3; D remains ambiguous. Trimming cost V 5 bases and J 2 bases, with 17 bases left between them. Germline V CDR1 and CDR2: MNHEY, SMNVEV (reference sequence). The CDR3 is 16 amino acids. CDR3 nucleotides: TGTGCCAGCAGTCCAACTGGCATCCAACTCACAGATACGCAGTATTTT. Translation: CASSPTGIQLTDTQYF.

This clonotype occurred a few times. V usage is TRBV5-6 and J usage is TRBJ2-7; 10 bases agree with TRBD2. From germline, CDR1 is SGHDT and CDR2 YYEEEE. The CDR3 covers 17 residues. Trimming cost V 1 base and J 0 bases; bases outside gene matches: 7. This chain's CDR3 is CASSLHLLAGFSYEQYF. The CDR3 DNA sequence: TGTGCCAGCAGCTTGCACCTACTAGCGGGGTTCTCCTACGAGCAGTACTTC.

The rearrangement joins TRBV20-1 to TRBJ2-7; TRBD1 aligns across 7 bases. The germline CDR1 and CDR2 sequences are DFQATT and SNEGSKA (reference sequence). The CDR3 loop spans 15 amino acids. V shed 6 bases, J shed 2 bases, and the junction held 13 bases outside the gene matches. This CDR3 reads CSAQSRTGSTYEQYF. CDR3 DNA: TGCAGTGCGCAGAGTAGGACAGGCAGCACCTACGAGCAGTACTTC.

This rearrangement joins TRBV6-1 to TRBJ2-7, with 8 bases lining up with TRBD2. The CDR3 is made up of 15 amino acids. CDR1 is MNHNS, CDR2 SASEGT, per germline. Trimming cost V 2 bases and J 4 bases; bases outside gene matches: 7. The CDR3 spells CASSESSGRVYEQYF. The CDR3 bases are TGTGCCAGCAGTGAATCAAGCGGGAGAGTGTACGAGCAGTACTTC.

This chain uses TRBV20-1 with TRBJ1-4; 7 bases are a match to TRBD1. The J segment lost 5 bases and the V segment lost 5 bases, leaving 5 bases of the junction unmatched. CDR3 length equals 13 residues. CDR1 is DFQATT and CDR2 is SNEGSKA in the germline V gene (reference sequence). CDR3 residues: CSAGDSLNEKLFF. CDR3 DNA: TGCAGTGCTGGGGACAGTCTCAATGAAAAACTGTTTTTT.

This chain uses TRBV7-9 with TRBJ2-1, with 7 bases lining up with TRBD2. Germline CDR1 SEHNR, CDR2 FQNEAQ (reference sequence). The CDR3 has 13 residues. V dropped 5 bases and J dropped 8; count of bases not matched to a gene: 6. In DNA, the CDR3 is TGTGCCAGCAGCCCCCCGACTAGCCATGAGCAGTTCTTC. Amino acid sequence: CASSPPTSHEQFF.

For this clonotype: One end of the junction fails to match germline, which may point to a read error. CDR3 protein: CASSEVAGRETQYF. CDR3 bases: TGTGCCAGCAGCGAAGTAGCCGGGAGGGAGACCCAGTACTTC. The V gene is TRBV2, the J gene TRBJ2-5, with 7 bases identical to TRBD2. Germline loops: CDR1 SNHLY, CDR2 FYNNEI. The CDR3 has 14 residues.

The table lists this clonotype with a count of one. This chain links TRBV5-1 with TRBJ1-1; tentatively, D is TRBD1 (5 bases). This CDR3 is 15 amino acids long. Germline CDR1 is SGHRS and CDR2 is YFSETQ. Trimming stripped 3 bases from V and 0 bases from J, with 12 bases between. This chain's CDR3 is CASSWDGDLNTEAFF. CDR3 DNA: TGCGCCAGCAGCTGGGACGGAGACTTGAACACTGAAGCTTTCTTT.

This clonotype was counted a few times. The chain links TRBV9 to TRBJ1-5; 8 bases line up with TRBD1. The junction had 3 bases not matched to a gene; V was cut back by 4 bases and J by 0 bases. The length of the CDR3 is 15 residues. Germline V gene lookup returns CDR1 SGDLS and CDR2 YYNGEE. The DNA of the CDR3 is TGTGCCAGCAGCAAAACAGGGGGTAGCAATCAGCCCCAGCATTTT. Its protein is CASSKTGGSNQPQHF.

In this sample, this clonotype turned up a few times. The V gene is TRBV12-3 or TRBV12-4, the J gene TRBJ2-7; no reliable D call. This CDR3 has 11 amino acids. V shed 6 bases and J shed 5 bases, with 8 bases lying between them. The CDR3 DNA follows: TGTGCCAGCAGCCTCCAGAACGAGCAGTACTTC. It encodes CASSLQNEQYF.

This clonotype has only a few counts. The V gene is TRBV10-3, the J gene TRBJ2-1; 7 positions agree with TRBD1. The germline V gene encodes CDR1 ENHRY and CDR2 SYGVKD. This CDR3 spans 16 amino acids. Trimming removed 0 bases from V and 6 bases from J; junction bases left unmatched: 8. The DNA for the CDR3 is TGTGCCATCAGTGAGTCAGGGGGCTTTGGGGTCAATGAGCAGTTCTTC. Protein: CAISESGGFGVNEQFF.

V usage is TRBV10-3 and J usage is TRBJ2-1; 7 bases line up with TRBD2. CDR3 size: 12 residues. Germline CDR1 and CDR2: ENHRY and SYGVKD. The V and J ends lost 10 bases and 7 bases, in that order; junction bases with no gene match: 7. CDR3 sequence: CATQGRANEQFF. CDR3 nucleotide sequence: TGTGCCACCCAAGGGAGGGCAAATGAGCAGTTCTTC.

This chain connects TRBV5-1 to TRBJ1-1; TRBD1 matches at 9 bases. The CDR3 is 16 amino acids. The germline CDR1 and CDR2 sequences are SGHRS and YFSETQ. The V and J ends lost 0 bases and 3 bases, in that order; junction bases with no gene match: 6. DNA for the CDR3: TGCGCCAGCAGCTTGGTGGACAGGGGCATGGACACTGAAGCTTTCTTT. Encoded protein: CASSLVDRGMDTEAFF. Supplemented by reference TRBV5-1 and TRBJ1-1, the full variable domain reads KAGVTQTPRYLIKTRGQQVTLSCSPISGHRSVSWYQQTPGQGLQFLFEYFSETQRNKGNFPGRFSGRQFSNSRSEMNVSTLELGDSALYLCASSLVDRGMDTEAFFGQGTRLTVV.

This clonotype was observed many times. V and J are TRBV7-2 and TRBJ2-5, with D uncertain. CDR1 is SGHTA, CDR2 FQGNSA, per germline. The CDR3 spans 13 residues. Trimming removed 1 base from V and 11 bases from J, with 14 bases in between. CDR3 region: CASSLGEFLEQYF. The CDR3 nucleotides read TGTGCCAGCAGCTTAGGGGAATTCCTTGAGCAGTACTTC.

The chain combines TRBV5-1 with TRBJ2-3; 9 bases map to TRBD2. The junction had 8 bases not matched to a gene; V was cut back by 2 bases and J by 4 bases. Germline loops: CDR1 SGHRS, CDR2 YFSETQ. The CDR3 covers 16 residues. CDR3 residues: CASSLRAGGPPDTQYF. CDR3 nucleotide sequence: TGCGCCAGCAGCTTAAGGGCGGGGGGGCCCCCAGATACGCAGTATTTT.

In this sample, this clonotype turned up once. The V and J genes are TRBV3-1 and TRBJ2-7; 10 positions agree with TRBD2. The J call may not be correct, given that the DNA end is closer to TRBJ2-5. The CDR3 length is 17 residues. CDR1 and CDR2 from the germline V gene are LGHDT and YNNKEL (reference sequence). CDR3: CASSQGSSGRTPETQYF. The CDR3 region has the DNA TGTGCCAGCAGCCAAGGTTCTAGCGGGAGAACACCAGAGACCCAGTACTTC.